This T cell receptor (beta chain) was observed in a study of cytomegalovirus exposure and HLA in healthy donors. The V and J ends lost 4 bases and 5 bases, in that order; junction bases with no gene match: 5. The germline gives CDR1 SGHAT, CDR2 FQNNGV. The CDR3 consists of 14 residues. PCR primers comprised 60 Vbeta and 13 Jbeta primers. TCRdb's copy holds only in-frame clones and misses some; the assay was immunoSEQ multiplex PCR. The sample records about 140,000 clones, 70% to 80% being singletons. Material for sequencing was PBMCs. The V call is TRBV11-2, the J call TRBJ2-3; 8 bases match TRBD1. This sequence was found in a woman aged 18-35 years in good health and CMV-seropositive. CDR3 amino acids: CASSSGGFGDTQYF. CDR3 nucleotides: TGTGCCAGCAGCTCAGGGGGCTTTGGAGATACGCAGTATTTT.